Listed below are T cell receptor beta chains from one sample, sequenced in a study of blood T cells in healthy people across ages. TCRdb analysed the 5' RACE reads with MiXCR anew, one entry per CDR3 protein. The sample includes about 1.4 million distinct CDR3 sequences, roughly 60% of them seen just once. Sequences were obtained from blood. The receptor source for this set is a man younger than 30 in good health. The CDR3 runs from the conserved cysteine through the conserved F or W. Fields, in order: V gene, J gene, CDR3 protein.

TRBV5-1,TRBJ2-3,CASSLADSLRTDTQYF
TRBV7-9,TRBJ2-2,CASSLLRDRATGELFF
TRBV30,TRBJ2-1,CAWSGDRGGDEQFF
TRBV5-1,TRBJ2-1,CASSLERAALFF
TRBV6-2/TRBV6-3,TRBJ1-4,CASSSPGRTEKLFF
TRBV4-1,-,CASSQPQGFSEQETQYF
TRBV4-3,TRBJ2-1,CASSYGLAYNEQFF
TRBV10-3,TRBJ2-3,CAISESSRATDTQYF
TRBV29-1,-,CSVAPRLGSYEQYF
TRBV12-3/TRBV12-4,TRBJ2-3,CASSSTSASTDTQYF
TRBV10-2,TRBJ2-3,CASSESETATDTQYF
TRBV5-1,TRBJ1-1,CASSLDGWGAEAFF
TRBV12-3/TRBV12-4,TRBJ1-6,CASKHRGRPNSPLHF
TRBV6-5,TRBJ1-2,CASSYSQGLLYGYTF
TRBV28,-,CASSQGARNEQYF
TRBV12-3/TRBV12-4,TRBJ2-3,CASSLARGIDTQYF
TRBV5-1,TRBJ2-3,CASSWGMGRIDTQYF
TRBV3-1,TRBJ2-3,CASSLGTSRKYF
TRBV20-1,TRBJ2-1,CSARARGSSYNEQFF
TRBV10-3,TRBJ1-4,CAISENRDMTEKLFF
TRBV6-2/TRBV6-3,TRBJ2-1,CASSYSGGAYNEQFF
TRBV20-1,TRBJ2-3,CSAPAASGNTDTQYF
TRBV27,TRBJ2-7,CASSEGQGQIYEQYF
TRBV28,TRBJ2-7,CASSTGHQFYEQYF
TRBV20-1,TRBJ1-2,CSARRRDKSGYTF
TRBV29-1,TRBJ1-1,CSVARPEAFF
TRBV3-1,TRBJ2-3,CASSQVVGGHRYTDTQYF
TRBV4-2,TRBJ2-3,CASSQGLSGASSTDTQYF
TRBV6-5,TRBJ2-5,CASSRSTREETQYF
TRBV5-1,TRBJ2-2,CASSLEGGPNTGELFF
TRBV15,TRBJ2-3,CATEGLRTDTQYF
TRBV15,TRBJ2-7,CATISNPEGRGYEQYF
TRBV7-8,TRBJ1-2,CASSLEGVSGGYTF
TRBV21-1,TRBJ1-2,CASSIPTGLYGYTF
TRBV6-5,-,CASSYSVSTRQETQYF
TRBV27,TRBJ1-1,CASSLQGRATEAFF
TRBV7-9,TRBJ2-1,CASSSPRLATLYNEQFF
TRBV20-1,TRBJ2-7,CSASMAGDPYEQYF
TRBV27,TRBJ2-1,CASQIAGGSYNEQFF
TRBV12-3/TRBV12-4,TRBJ1-1,CASRRMGQSLNTEAFF
TRBV20-1,TRBJ2-1,CSSTEVTHSYNEQFF
TRBV29-1,TRBJ2-3,CSVGLRGTDTQYF
TRBV11-3,TRBJ2-1,CASSPGQGAEYNEQFF
TRBV12-3/TRBV12-4,TRBJ2-5,CASSPDRSAGTQYF
TRBV11-2,TRBJ2-1,CASSLPVGFNEQFF
TRBV9,TRBJ2-6,CASSVGPTNVLTF
TRBV29-1,TRBJ1-1,CSVGEAEAFF
TRBV29-1,TRBJ1-4,CSVRTADEKLFF
TRBV25-1,TRBJ1-5,CASSDRENQPQHF
TRBV4-3,TRBJ2-2,CASSPGRGRTGELFF
TRBV4-1,TRBJ2-5,CASGLTSGQETQYF
TRBV7-9,TRBJ1-5,CASSVGQNNQPQHF
TRBV7-9,TRBJ2-1,CASSLAEAQFF
TRBV6-2/TRBV6-3,TRBJ2-1,CASRPTINNEQFF